This T cell receptor beta chain stems from a study of Graves' ophthalmopathy and Graves' hyperthyroidism. This CDR3 is built from 15 residues. J lost 0 bases, V lost 3 bases, and 4 bases had no gene match. RNA served as the template for amplifying TCR beta CDR3 regions. Second-round multiplex PCR came after first-round RT-PCR with HTBI primers. MiXCR, run by TCRdb on the multiplex PCR reads, gives a single entry per CDR3 protein. The sample comprises hundreds of thousands of distinct CDR3 sequences, about 24% of which are singletons, and roughly 7.4% rests with the top ten. The clonotype originates from a woman aged 18-29 years with stable Graves' hyperthyroidism. Some clones in this sample may be carry-over from other donors' samples. What was sequenced was peripheral blood. The rearrangement joins TRBV12-3 or TRBV12-4 to TRBJ2-5; 7 positions agree with TRBD2. CDR3 sequence (DNA): TGTGCCAGCAGTTTTGGCGGGAGCTACCAAGAGACCCAGTACTTC. This translates into CASSFGGSYQETQYF.